The subject of this entry is one TCR beta chain. Its cognate antigen is unknown. These data originate in a study of T-cell memory formation after mild COVID-19. Overall study: TCR clustering was largely donor specific.

Study-wide results and limits: Contracting clones, day 15 to 85, had balanced CD4/CD8, and later expanders favored CD4+. Largely, contracting CD4+ clones fell within CM and EM, and contracting CD8+ clones within EMRA.

5'RACE with constant-segment primers yielded barcoded, UMI-tagged TCR alpha and TCR beta cDNA libraries. TCRdb reprocessed the 5' RACE reads via MiXCR and lists one record per CDR3 protein. Of 250,000 to 300,000 distinct CDR3 sequences listed, approximately 15% are singletons. Trimming stripped 4 bases from V and 7 bases from J, with 15 bases between. In germline, CDR1 is LGHDT, CDR2 YNNKEL (reference sequence). This CDR3 contains 14 residues. The sample taken for sequencing was PBMCs or a T cell subset sorted from them (not recorded which). This sequence was found in a man aged 18 to 30 who had mild COVID-19 (a few samples of this study predate the infection). Cell type and time point are not known. The chain combines TRBV3-1 with TRBJ2-3, with D possibly called TRBD1 or TRBD2 (5 bases each). The CDR3 DNA follows: TGTGCCAGCAGCCGCGAGTCGGGGCGGAATACGCAGTATTTT. This sequence encodes CASSRESGRNTQYF.